This T cell receptor beta chain emerged from a study of regulatory T cells in long-lasting Graves disease. Described time point: newly diagnosed GD, antithyroid drugs for less than 3 months. There was RNA extracted from PBMCs, and the TCR library was made from it. Between the trimmed V and J ends, which lost 4 bases and 5 bases, there was a span of 14 bases. Germline-derived CDR1 and CDR2 are SGHVS and FQNEAQ. This CDR3 contains 15 residues. Building the TCR beta libraries relied on iRepertoire HTBI primers, and CDR3 regions underwent Arm-PCR. TCRdb called the multiplex PCR reads again in MiXCR, with one record for every CDR3 protein. The sample includes approximately 350,000 distinct CDR3 sequences, over 15% seen only once; the top ten take 25% to 30%. These data were also filed under a second study, of T cells in Graves' hyperthyroidism and ophthalmopathy. Per that paper: When ophthalmopathy did not progress within 18 months, Graves' hyperthyroidism was considered stable. The HTBI set primed first-round TCR CDR3 RT-PCR.

The J gene is TRBJ1-4, the V gene TRBV7-8; no firm D call. This receptor was identified in a man aged 35-49 years with Graves disease. This specimen was peripheral blood mononuclear cells (PBMCs), taken at new diagnosis, from a patient treated with antithyroid drugs. CDR3 DNA: TGTGCCAGCAGCTGGGAGAGACGACCGAATGAAAAACTGTTTTTT. Protein product: CASSWERRPNEKLFF.